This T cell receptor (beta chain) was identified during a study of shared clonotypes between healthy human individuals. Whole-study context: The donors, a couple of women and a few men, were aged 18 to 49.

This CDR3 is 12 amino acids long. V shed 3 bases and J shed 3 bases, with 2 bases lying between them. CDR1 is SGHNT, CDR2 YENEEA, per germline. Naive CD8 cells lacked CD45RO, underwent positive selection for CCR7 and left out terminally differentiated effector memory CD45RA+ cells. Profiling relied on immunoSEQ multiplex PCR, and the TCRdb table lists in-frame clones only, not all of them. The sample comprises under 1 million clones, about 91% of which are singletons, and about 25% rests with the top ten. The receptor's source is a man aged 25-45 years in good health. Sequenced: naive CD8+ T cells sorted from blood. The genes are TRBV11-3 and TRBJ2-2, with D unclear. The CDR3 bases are TGTGCCAGCAGCTTGTACACCGGGGAGCTGTTTTTT. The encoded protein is CASSLYTGELFF.